This T cell receptor (beta chain) is drawn from a study of blood T cell repertoires in COVID-19. Study at large: Samples representing acute and convalescent COVID-19 were sourced from the United States, Italy and Spain.

Trimming removed 0 bases from V and 6 bases from J; junction bases left unmatched: 7. Per germline, CDR1 SQVTM and CDR2 ANQGSEA. The CDR3 covers 16 residues. Original data processing: How many nucleated cells were present was estimated from reference gene primer amplification. Measured with immunoSEQ multiplex PCR; TCRdb has only the in-frame clones, and not every one. V, J and clone size reflect that table, while D and trimming were determined from the DNA. Counted here are tens of thousands of clones, 80% to 90% occurring once; the ten biggest clones make up around 39%. The TCR comes from an older man with active or convalescent COVID-19. The gene calls are TRBV29-1 and TRBJ1-6, with 8 bases identical to TRBD1. The sequencing sample was made of peripheral blood. In DNA, the CDR3 is TGCAGCGTTGAAGATATAGGACAGGGCCTTAATTCACCCCTCCACTTT. It translates to CSVEDIGQGLNSPLHF.